This T cell receptor (beta chain) was documented in a study of beta chain features in type 1 diabetes. Study-level points and caveats: Relative to healthy donors, patients appeared to have naive, central memory and Treg TCRB repertoires that were more similar.

Since all of the isolated RNA was reverse transcribed, expressed TCRB transcripts were what got sequenced. Naive, central memory and regulatory T cell samples yielded approximately 3.3 million reads on average. Measured with immunoSEQ multiplex PCR; TCRdb has only the in-frame clones, and not every one. The table lists about 360,000 clones, roughly 13% of them singletons. Using CD45RO/CCR7/CD25/CD127/CD95/CD27, CD4+ naive, central memory, regulatory and stem cell-like memory cells were sorted. Turning to this clone: Its antigen is not known.

Per germline, CDR1 MDHEN and CDR2 SYDVKM. CDR3 size: 14 residues. This receptor was taken from a man aged 18 to 29 in good health. The sequencing sample was made of naive CD4+ T cells from blood. The chain couples TRBV28 to TRBJ2-5, with 8 bases lining up with TRBD1. The end of the DNA is better explained by TRBJ2-7, so the J call may be wrong. CDR3: CASTPTGEDYEQYF. The CDR3, as DNA: TGTGCCAGCACCCCGACAGGGGAAGACTACGAGCAGTACTTC.